The next 8 T cell receptor delta chains were all read from a single sample in a study of gamma-delta chains in newborns, infants, children. TCRdb re-called the reads with CATT. The sample gives more than 6,500 delta-chain clones, over 1.5% of which show up once; roughly 8.5% is in the top ten. The sequenced sample was blood. The receptors derive from a child who was a newborn, infant or young child, either healthy, febrile or measles-vaccinated (not recorded which).

By sample fraction, this clone is medium-sized. The same CDR3 can be traced to other DNA sequences in this sample. The gene calls are TRDV2 and TRDJ2; 9 bases agree with TRDD3. V was clipped by 2 bases and J by 4 bases; unmatched bases: 1. The CDR3 is made up of 14 amino acids. Germline V lookup: CDR1 GEAIGNYY, CDR2 EKD. The CDR3 region has the DNA TGTGCCTGTGACATACTGGGGGAGACAGCACAACTCTTCTTT. Amino acids: CACDILGETAQLFF.

As concerns this clone: This DNA's translation differs at residue 11 from TCRdb's protein, which comes from a much larger clone; a read error is likely, and the protein shown is translated from the DNA. In DNA, the CDR3 is TGTGCTCTTGGGGAACTTGACTACTGGGGGACCTACACCGATAAACTCATCTTT. Translating gives CALGELDYWGTYTDKLIF. The gene calls are TRDV1 and TRDJ1; 9 bases agree with TRDD3. V lost 0 bases to trimming and J lost 0 bases; unmatched junction nucleotides: 8. This CDR3 region has 18 residues. The germline gives CDR1 TSWWSYY, CDR2 QGS.

A few counts support this clone. It differs at one base from a far larger clone, so likely a read error. Other DNA sequences in the same sample also yield this CDR3. The chain uses TRDV2 and TRDJ1; TRDD3 aligns across 12 bases. The germline gives CDR1 GEAIGNYY, CDR2 EKD. The CDR3 is 14 residues long. This CDR3 is CACDTGGYNDKLIF. CDR3 nucleotides: TGTGCCTGCGACACTGGGGGATACAACGATAAACTCATCTTT.

This clone occurred a few times. The V gene is TRDV3, the J gene TRDJ3, with 13 positions matching TRDD3. Germline V gene sequence: CDR1 TVYSNPD, CDR2 GDNSRS (reference sequence). CDR3 length equals 25 residues. Trimming removed 4 bases from V and 0 bases from J; junction bases left unmatched: 27. The CDR3 loop is CASMPSYVHWGIRVPSSWDTRQMFF. For the CDR3, the DNA is TGTGCCTCTATGCCTTCCTACGTACACTGGGGGATACGCGTTCCCTCCTCCTGGGACACCCGACAGATGTTTTTC. Looking up the rest from reference TRDV3 and TRDJ3 gives the full variable domain: CDKVTQSSPDQTVASGSEVVLLCTYDTVYSNPDLFWYRIRPDYSFQFVFYGDNSRSEGADFTQGRFSVKHILTQKAFHLVISPVRTEDSATYYCASMPSYVHWGIRVPSSWDTRQMFFGTGIKLFVEP.

By its share, this clone is medium-sized. The same CDR3 is also encoded by other DNA sequences in this sample. The J gene is TRDJ1, the V gene TRDV1, with a possible D match to TRDD2 (5 bases). Germline CDR1 TSWWSYY, CDR2 QGS. The CDR3 runs to 16 residues. The germline V and J ends were trimmed by 3 bases and 0 bases, with 14 bases remaining between them. The CDR3 loop is CALGEAFSGYTDKLIF. The DNA of the CDR3 is TGTGCTCTTGGGGAGGCCTTCTCGGGCTACACCGATAAACTCATCTTT.

By sample share, this clone is medium-sized. V and J are TRDV3 and TRDJ1; weak D call: TRDD3 (5 bases). V lost 4 bases and J 8 bases, leaving 26 bases between the germline ends. This CDR3 is built from 15 residues. CDR1 is TVYSNPD and CDR2 is GDNSRS in the germline V gene (reference sequence). The CDR3 sequence: CAYARNRGSLAKLIF. CDR3 nucleotide sequence: TGTGCCTACGCCCGGAACCGGGGGTCCTTGGCCAAACTCATCTTT. The variable domain in full, completed from reference TRDV3 and TRDJ1, reads CDKVTQSSPDQTVASGSEVVLLCTYDTVYSNPDLFWYRIRPDYSFQFVFYGDNSRSEGADFTQGRFSVKHILTQKAFHLVISPVRTEDSATYYCAYARNRGSLAKLIFGKGTRVTVEP.

In this sample, this clone turned up a few times. TCRdb's listed protein matches a much larger clone and diverges from this DNA's translation at residue 12, likely through a read error; the protein shown comes from the DNA. The V gene is TRDV2, the J gene TRDJ3, with 10 bases that match TRDD3. Germline V gene sequence: CDR1 GEAIGNYY, CDR2 EKD. The CDR3 extends over 18 amino acids. CDR3 loop: CACDTGGYISWGTRQMFF. The CDR3 DNA follows: TGTGCCTGTGACACTGGGGGATACATATCCTGGGGCACCCGACAGATGTTTTTC.

About this clone: TCRdb's protein and the DNA translation differ at residue 16; the protein here comes from the DNA. This chain uses TRDV3 with TRDJ1; 9 bases agree with TRDD3. Germline CDR1 TVYSNPD, CDR2 GDNSRS (reference sequence). CDR3 length: 18 amino acids. The CDR3 nucleotides read TGTGCCCTCCACCCCTTCCCAATAACTGGGGGACTCACCGATAAACCCATCTTT. Translation gives CALHPFPITGGLTDKPIF.